Each of the 9 T cell receptor beta chains below was sequenced from the same sample in a study of blood T cell repertoires in COVID-19. Libraries were prepared by immunoSEQ multiplex PCR; TCRdb keeps only in-frame clonotypes and omits some of them. The repertoire holds 200,000 to 250,000 clones, approximately 83% seen once, with around 2.8% in the top ten. The sequenced sample was peripheral blood. The source of these receptors is a woman aged 30 to 39 who had recovered from COVID-19.

This clone was detected only once. This sequence joins TRBV3-1 (or the pseudogene TRBV3-2) and TRBJ2-2; 10 bases are a match to TRBD1. The length of the CDR3 is 16 residues. Germline CDR1 LGHDT, CDR2 YNNKEL (reference sequence). V shed 3 bases and J 5 bases; nucleotides not matched to a gene: 6. CDR3 in amino acids: CASSHGTGEWTGELFF. In DNA, the CDR3 is TGTGCCAGCAGCCACGGGACAGGGGAGTGGACCGGGGAGCTGTTTTTT.

The chain combines TRBV10-3 with TRBJ2-3, with D uncertain. The germline V and J ends were trimmed by 5 bases and 2 bases, with 14 bases remaining between them. Germline V gene sequence: CDR1 ENHRY, CDR2 SYGVKD. The CDR3 is 15 amino acids. CDR3 DNA sequence: TGTGCCATCAGTCCCAATGTGCGGAACACAGATACGCAGTATTTT. Its translation is CAISPNVRNTDTQYF.

V and J are TRBV30 and TRBJ2-7; 11 bases align to TRBD2. In germline, CDR1 is GTSNPN, CDR2 SVGIG (reference sequence). This CDR3 region has 16 residues. Trimming cost V 5 bases and J 6 bases; bases outside gene matches: 15. Written as DNA, the CDR3 is TGTGCCTGGGGCACTAGCGGGGGCTACTTGGCGGGCGAGCAGTACTTC. It specifies CAWGTSGGYLAGEQYF. The variable domain in full, with the rest retrieved from reference TRBV30 and TRBJ2-7, is SQTIHQWPATLVQPVGSPLSLECTVEGTSNPNLYWYRQAAGRGLQLLFYSVGIGQISSEVPQNLSASRPQDRQFILSSKKLLLSDSGFYLCAWGTSGGYLAGEQYFGPGTRLTVT.

The chain employs TRBV9 and TRBJ2-7; possibly TRBD1 for D (5 bases). CDR3 length: 14 residues. V lost 3 bases and J lost 2, with 12 bases in between. Looked up from germline, CDR1 is SGDLS and CDR2 is YYNGEE. CDR3 in DNA: TGTGCCAGCAGCGCAACAGGATCCCCCTACGAGCAGTACTTC. Amino acids: CASSATGSPYEQYF.

This clone was seen once. This chain uses TRBV12-5 with TRBJ2-7, with unresolved D. V lost 4 bases to trimming and J lost 3 bases, with 13 bases between them. The length of the CDR3 is 14 residues. Germline V CDR1 and CDR2: LGHNT, FRNRAP. The DNA of the CDR3 is TGTGCTAGTGGTTCCGCAGGCAGAAACTACGAGCAGTACTTC. Its protein is CASGSAGRNYEQYF.

The chain joins TRBV4-1 to TRBJ2-7; D is uncertain. The CDR3 is 13 amino acids. V lost 1 base to trimming and J lost 3 bases, with 7 bases between them. Germline CDR1 MGHRA, CDR2 YSYEKL. In DNA form, the CDR3 reads TGCGCCAGCAGCCAAGTCGGTGGCTACGAGCAGTACTTC. Amino acids: CASSQVGGYEQYF.

The rearrangement uses TRBV10-3 and TRBJ2-3; 8 bases are a match to TRBD2. Per the germline V gene, CDR1 is ENHRY and CDR2 is SYGVKD. Trimming at V came to 3 bases and at J to 4 bases, leaving 6 bases not matched to a gene. This CDR3 has 15 residues. The CDR3 spells CAISDGGAGADTQYF. In nucleotides, the CDR3 is TGTGCCATCAGTGACGGGGGGGCTGGGGCAGATACGCAGTATTTT.

CDR3 residues: CASSRPGQPYSNTGELFF. As DNA, the CDR3 is TGTGCCAGCAGCCGACCGGGACAGCCTTATTCGAACACCGGGGAGCTGTTTTTT. V is TRBV3-1 (or the pseudogene TRBV3-2) and J is TRBJ2-2; TRBD1 aligns across 7 bases. Per germline, CDR1 LGHDT and CDR2 YNNKEL (reference sequence). This CDR3 contains 18 residues. The junction had 11 bases not matched to a gene; V was cut back by 4 bases and J by 0 bases.

This chain uses TRBV18 with TRBJ1-4; 8 nucleotides match TRBD1. The CDR3 contains 15 residues. J lost 4 bases, V lost 2 bases, and 3 bases had no gene match. The V gene's germline CDR1 is KGHSH and CDR2 LQKENI. The CDR3 DNA is TGTGCCAGCTCACCAAGGACAGGGAATAATGAAAAACTGTTTTTT. This sequence encodes CASSPRTGNNEKLFF.